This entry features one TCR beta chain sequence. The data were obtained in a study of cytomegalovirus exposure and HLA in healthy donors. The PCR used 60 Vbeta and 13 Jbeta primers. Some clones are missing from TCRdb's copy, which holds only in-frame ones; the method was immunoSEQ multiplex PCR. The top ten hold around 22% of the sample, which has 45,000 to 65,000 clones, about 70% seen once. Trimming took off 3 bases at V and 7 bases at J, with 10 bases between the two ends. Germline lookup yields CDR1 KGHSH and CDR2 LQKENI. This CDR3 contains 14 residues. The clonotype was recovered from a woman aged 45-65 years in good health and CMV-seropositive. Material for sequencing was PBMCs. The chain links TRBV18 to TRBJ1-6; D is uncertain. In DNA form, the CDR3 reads TGTGCCAGCTCACCCAGGAACAGCAATTCACCCCTCCACTTT. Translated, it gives CASSPRNSNSPLHF.